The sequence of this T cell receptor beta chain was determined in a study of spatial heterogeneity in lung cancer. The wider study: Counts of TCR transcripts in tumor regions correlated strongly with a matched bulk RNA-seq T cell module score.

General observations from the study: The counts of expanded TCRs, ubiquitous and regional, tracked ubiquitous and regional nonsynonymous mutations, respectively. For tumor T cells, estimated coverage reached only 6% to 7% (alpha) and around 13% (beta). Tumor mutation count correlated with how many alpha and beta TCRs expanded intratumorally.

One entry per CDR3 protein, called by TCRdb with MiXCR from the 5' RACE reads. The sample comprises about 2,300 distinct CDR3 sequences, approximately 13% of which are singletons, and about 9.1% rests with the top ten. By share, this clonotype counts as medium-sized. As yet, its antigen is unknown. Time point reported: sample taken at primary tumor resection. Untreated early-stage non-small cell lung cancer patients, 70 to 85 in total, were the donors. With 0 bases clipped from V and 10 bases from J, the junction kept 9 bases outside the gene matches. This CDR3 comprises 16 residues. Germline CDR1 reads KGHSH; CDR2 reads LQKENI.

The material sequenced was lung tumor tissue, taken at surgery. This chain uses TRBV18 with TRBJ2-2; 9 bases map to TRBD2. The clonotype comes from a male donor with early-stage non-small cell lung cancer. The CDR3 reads CASSPPGSSGALELFF. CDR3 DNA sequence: TGTGCCAGCTCACCACCAGGCTCTAGCGGGGCACTGGAGCTGTTTTTT.